The entry below describes one T cell receptor (beta chain). The antigen it recognizes is unknown. Base qualities are not at hand, and no much larger clone is one base apart. This sample was included in a study of T cell changes during pregnancy in multiple sclerosis (dated by TCRdb to 2018 to 2020). About the full investigation: In women with multiple sclerosis, the researchers looked at how the T cell repertoire shifted as pregnancy progressed.

Preparation of the library involved the immunoSEQ multiplex PCR assay. TCRdb carries this immuneACCESS record with in-frame sequences only. Its versions omit some clonotypes, under half of them owing to an unresolved V gene in the studies checked, with the rest unexplained. Present in this sample are 20,000 to 30,000 clones, 88% of which were seen just once. About 0.68% of the sample belongs to the ten largest clones. Spanning cysteine to phenylalanine, the CDR3 consists of 15 amino acids. CDR3 DNA only is kept here, 45 bases in frame from base 1. Trimming takes 6 bases from V and 0 bases from J, and the germline ends sit 12 bases apart. The CDR1 and CDR2 encoded by the germline V gene (reference sequence) are LNHDA and SQIVND.

The receptor was isolated from a female donor in good health, enrolled as a control in a pregnancy study. The V and J segments used are TRBV19 and TRBJ2-1, with the D gene not confidently named. The input for sequencing was CD4+ T cells from peripheral blood mononuclear cells, taken in the first trimester of pregnancy. The bases read TGTGCCAGTAGGACCGACCGGAGCTCCTACAATGAGCAGTTCTTC. Its translation is CASRTDRSSYNEQFF.